These 27 T cell receptor beta chains came from one sample sequenced in a study of shared clonotypes between healthy human individuals. Some clones are missing from TCRdb's copy, which holds only in-frame ones; the method was immunoSEQ multiplex PCR. This table holds hundreds of thousands of clones, about 95% found once. In the naive CD8 group, cells lacked CD45RO and were positively selected for CCR7, so terminally differentiated effector memory CD45RA+ cells were left out. The source material was naive CD8+ T cells sorted from blood. Source of these receptors: a woman aged 25 to 39 in good health.

The chain links TRBV4-1 to TRBJ1-3; D is perhaps TRBD1 (5 bases). The V end lost 3 bases, the J end lost 1 base, and 13 bases lay between the germline ends. The CDR3 has 16 residues. Germline V gene sequence: CDR1 MGHRA, CDR2 YSYEKL. The CDR3 DNA is TGCGCCAGCAGCCAGGACATGCCGGGGTCTGGAAACACCATATATTTT. The encoded protein is CASSQDMPGSGNTIYF.

The V and J genes are TRBV27 and TRBJ2-3; 8 bases line up with TRBD2. This CDR3 comprises 15 residues. With 5 bases clipped from V and 6 bases from J, the junction kept 10 bases outside the gene matches. Germline CDR1 reads MNHEY; CDR2 reads SMNVEV (reference sequence). CDR3 amino acids: CASSPGLGSADTQYF. As DNA, the CDR3 is TGTGCCAGCAGTCCGGGACTAGGGAGCGCGGATACGCAGTATTTT.

The chain links TRBV5-4 to TRBJ2-3; the D gene is possibly TRBD2 (7 bases). Between the trimmed V and J ends, which lost 3 bases and 4 bases, there was a span of 18 bases. The CDR3 has 16 amino acids. Per the germline V gene, CDR1 is SGHNT and CDR2 is YYREEE (reference sequence). The CDR3 protein is CASSSLGEGVADTQYF. The CDR3 nucleotides read TGTGCCAGCAGCTCCCTGGGGGAGGGGGTCGCAGATACGCAGTATTTT.

V usage is TRBV5-4 and J usage is TRBJ2-7; 16 positions agree with TRBD2. Germline V gene lookup returns CDR1 SGHNT and CDR2 YYREEE (reference sequence). CDR3 size: 16 residues. Unmatched junction bases numbered 7, after V lost 4 bases and J lost 6 bases. The CDR3 loop is CASSLPGTSGRAEQYF. CDR3 DNA: TGTGCCAGCAGCCTCCCCGGGACTAGCGGGAGGGCCGAGCAGTACTTC.

The rearrangement uses TRBV18 and TRBJ2-3, with no clear D. V was shortened by 5 bases and J by 3 bases, with 18 bases between the two germline ends. The CDR3 is 16 amino acids. CDR1 and CDR2 (germline): KGHSH, LQKENI. Here the CDR3 DNA reads TGTGCCAGCTCATTTCGACCAGTACCCATTACAGATACGCAGTATTTT. The encoded protein is CASSFRPVPITDTQYF.

This chain joins TRBV4-1 and TRBJ1-1, with TRBD1 as a possible D gene (5 bases). The CDR3 sequence is 17 residues long. V was clipped by 1 base and J by 1 base, with 16 bases between them. Germline V gene sequence: CDR1 MGHRA, CDR2 YSYEKL. The CDR3 DNA follows: TGCGCCAGCAGCCAAGGGTTAAGTACCGGGACGAACACTGAAGCTTTCTTT. Amino acids: CASSQGLSTGTNTEAFF.

This chain joins TRBV11-2 and TRBJ2-7; D is possibly TRBD2 (5 bases). The CDR3 runs 14 residues. The V gene lost 1 base and the J gene lost 4 bases, with 11 bases spanning the gap. CDR1 SGHAT and CDR2 FQNNGV come from the germline V gene. The CDR3 region is CASSLAGIGYEQYF. The CDR3 DNA reads as TGTGCCAGCAGCTTAGCCGGGATTGGTTACGAGCAGTACTTC.

The CDR3: CASGLVHTGINTEAFF. The CDR3 nucleotides read TGTGCTAGTGGTTTGGTACACACCGGGATTAACACTGAAGCTTTCTTT. This chain links TRBV12-5 with TRBJ1-1; D remains ambiguous. This CDR3 contains 16 residues. Trimming took off 0 bases at V and 2 bases at J, with 13 bases between the two ends. Germline assignment: CDR1 LGHNT and CDR2 FRNRAP.

The rearrangement links TRBV5-8 to TRBJ1-5; D may be TRBD1 (5 bases). Germline assignment: CDR1 SGHTS and CDR2 YDEGEE. The CDR3 loop spans 17 amino acids. V shed 1 base and J shed 0 bases, with 14 bases lying between them. The CDR3 region has the DNA TGTGCCAGCAGCTTGTTGGACTCAGGGATTAGCAATCAGCCCCAGCATTTT. Translating gives CASSLLDSGISNQPQHF.

The rearrangement joins TRBV7-9 to TRBJ2-2; no clear D. V dropped 1 base and J dropped 1 base, with 7 bases sitting between them. The CDR3 sequence is 15 residues long. Germline V CDR1 and CDR2: SEHNR, FQNEAQ (reference sequence). For the CDR3, the DNA is TGTGCCAGCAGCTTAGAGGACCGGAACACCGGGGAGCTGTTTTTT. This sequence encodes CASSLEDRNTGELFF.

CDR3 amino acids: CASSLDGGNQPQHF. The CDR3 nucleotides read TGCGCCAGCAGCTTGGATGGGGGAAATCAGCCCCAGCATTTT. J is TRBJ1-5 and V is TRBV5-1; possibly TRBD1 for D (5 bases). Trimming removed 0 bases from V and 4 bases from J, with 8 bases in between. The CDR3 loop spans 14 amino acids. Germline values: CDR1 SGHRS, CDR2 YFSETQ.

The rearrangement uses TRBV5-6 and TRBJ2-1; 9 bases line up with TRBD2. This CDR3 comprises 14 residues. The V gene end was trimmed by 2 bases and the J gene end by 8 bases; junction bases not matched to a gene: 5. CDR1 and CDR2 (germline): SGHDT, YYEEEE. The CDR3 spells CASSFAGGPDEQFF. The CDR3 nucleotides read TGTGCCAGCAGCTTTGCGGGAGGGCCTGATGAGCAGTTCTTC.

In its sample, this clone was seen once. The V gene is TRBV9, the J gene TRBJ2-2, with D tentatively TRBD2 (6 bases). Trimming removed 4 bases from V and 3 bases from J, with 13 bases in between. CDR1 is SGDLS, CDR2 YYNGEE, per germline. CDR3 length: 15 residues. DNA of the CDR3: TGTGCCAGCAGCCCCGGAGGAGGGTACACCGGGGAGCTGTTTTTT. As protein: CASSPGGGYTGELFF.

The CDR3 DNA sequence: TGTGCCAGCAGCCCTACAGGGGGGACCGGGGAGCTGTTTTTT. This encodes CASSPTGGTGELFF. The chain links TRBV7-3 to TRBJ2-2; 8 bases align to TRBD1. Trimming took 5 bases from V and 5 from J; bases not matched to a gene: 4. Germline V gives CDR1 SGHTA, CDR2 FQGTGA. There are 14 residues in the CDR3.

The rearrangement links TRBV10-1 to TRBJ2-7, with 8 bases lining up with TRBD2. V lost 3 bases, J lost 5 bases, and 6 bases stayed unmatched. The length of the CDR3 is 14 residues. Germline V gene sequence: CDR1 WNHNN, CDR2 SYGVQD (reference sequence). CDR3 in amino acids: CASSDTLAGNEQYF. The CDR3 nucleotides read TGCGCCAGCAGTGATACTCTAGCGGGCAACGAGCAGTACTTC.

The chain is built from TRBV6-5 and TRBJ1-4, with 7 bases that match TRBD1. The CDR3 is 16 residues long. V gave up 1 base and J gave up 0 bases; unmatched junction bases: 2. CDR1 MNHEY and CDR2 SVGAGI come from the germline V gene. The CDR3 protein is CASSYLGQATNEKLFF. For the CDR3, the DNA is TGTGCCAGCAGTTACTTAGGACAGGCAACTAATGAAAAACTGTTTTTT.

This rearrangement joins TRBV4-1 to TRBJ2-1; 7 bases match TRBD2. The length of the CDR3 is 15 residues. Germline V gives CDR1 MGHRA, CDR2 YSYEKL. The V gene end was trimmed by 3 bases and the J gene end by 6 bases; junction bases not matched to a gene: 8. CDR3 loop: CASSQAIAGTNEQFF. The CDR3 coding sequence is TGCGCCAGCAGCCAGGCTATAGCGGGCACCAATGAGCAGTTCTTC.

About this clone itself: The same CDR3 is also encoded by other DNA sequences in this sample. This chain links TRBV5-6 with TRBJ2-7, with a tentative D call TRBD2 (6 bases). The V and J ends lost 0 bases and 2 bases respectively, with 9 bases between them. The CDR3 has 14 amino acids. CDR1 SGHDT and CDR2 YYEEEE come from the germline V gene. CDR3 sequence reads: CASSLAGTPYEQYF. CDR3 sequence (DNA): TGTGCCAGCAGCTTGGCCGGGACTCCCTACGAGCAGTACTTC.

The V call is TRBV21-1, the J call TRBJ2-1; TRBD1 is the table's D call and was not checked against the DNA. TRBV21-1 is a recognized pseudogene. The CDR3 has 14 residues. CDR3 residues: CASSKDQGYNEQFF. CDR3 in DNA: TGTGCCAGCAGCAAAGACCAGGGATACAATGAGCAGTTCTTC.

DNA of the CDR3: TGTGCCAGCAGTCTCACAGGGTGGACTGAAAAACTGTTTTTT. Residues: CASSLTGWTEKLFF. This sequence joins TRBV6-5 and TRBJ1-4, with a possible D match to TRBD1 (6 bases). Trimming shortened V by 5 bases and J by 7 bases, and 14 bases separated the two germline ends. The CDR3 totals 14 residues. CDR1 and CDR2 from the germline V gene are MNHEY and SVGAGI.

This clone was counted once. V usage is TRBV29-1 and J usage is TRBJ2-5; D possibly corresponds to TRBD2 (7 bases). The assigned J gene may be wrong: the sequence end matches TRBJ2-7 better. The CDR3 is 13 residues long. Germline CDR1 SQVTM, CDR2 ANQGSEA. The DNA for the CDR3 is TGCAGCGCATTAAGCGGGGACAACTACGAGCAGTACTTC. Its protein is CSALSGDNYEQYF.

V usage is TRBV28 and J usage is TRBJ1-1; D is perhaps TRBD1 (5 bases). Germline CDR1 MDHEN, CDR2 SYDVKM. Trimming left V 6 bases short and J 5 bases short, with 22 bases between. The CDR3 length is 16 residues. CDR3 sequence reads: CASRTPRLRGVTEAFF. CDR3 nucleotide sequence: TGTGCCAGCAGAACCCCAAGGCTCCGGGGGGTGACTGAAGCTTTCTTT.

This clone was seen only once. CDR3 in amino acids: CASSVDAGDYGYTF. In DNA, the CDR3 is TGTGCCAGCAGCGTAGACGCAGGGGACTATGGCTACACCTTC. This chain connects TRBV9 to TRBJ1-2; D possibly corresponds to TRBD1 (6 bases). The CDR3 is 14 residues long. Germline CDR1 is SGDLS and CDR2 is YYNGEE. The ends were cut back, 0 bases at V and 3 bases at J, with 9 bases in the middle.

A word on this clone: One junction end disagrees with the germline gene, perhaps due to a read error. The chain uses TRBV6-5 and TRBJ1-1; D unclear. Germline V gene data show CDR1 as MNHEY and CDR2 as SVGAGI. This CDR3 has 14 residues. CDR3 sequence reads: CASSHSLWNTEAFF. CDR3 DNA sequence: TGTGCCAGCAGTCACTCGTTATGGAACACTGAAGCTTTCTTT.

V usage is TRBV28 and J usage is TRBJ1-4, with D possibly matching TRBD1 (6 bases). Germline CDR1 and CDR2: MDHEN and SYDVKM. The CDR3 totals 14 residues. Deletions cut 8 bases from V and 3 bases from J, with 13 bases between. The CDR3 loop reads CASREQGPNEKLFF. CDR3 bases: TGTGCCAGCCGCGAACAGGGTCCTAATGAAAAACTGTTTTTT.

This chain uses TRBV5-5 with TRBJ2-7, with D perhaps being TRBD1 or TRBD2 (5 bases each). The length of the CDR3 is 14 residues. Per the germline V gene, CDR1 is SGHKS and CDR2 is YYEKEE (reference sequence). Deletions cut 4 bases from V and 5 bases from J, with 16 bases between. The CDR3 DNA sequence: TGTGCCAGCAGCGGTGCGTGGGGGATCCACGAGCAGTACTTC. Translation gives CASSGAWGIHEQYF.

The chain joins TRBV19 to TRBJ1-5; D is perhaps TRBD1 (6 bases). Per the germline V gene, CDR1 is LNHDA and CDR2 is SQIVND (reference sequence). The CDR3 runs 18 residues. Trimming stripped 3 bases from V and 2 bases from J, with 20 bases between. The chain's CDR3 is CASSIFLTGHRGNQPQHF. The CDR3 DNA follows: TGTGCCAGTAGTATCTTTCTGACGGGACACAGGGGCAATCAGCCCCAGCATTTT.